This T cell receptor beta chain was observed in a study of shared clonotypes between healthy human individuals. Method: immunoSEQ multiplex PCR; TCRdb's copy keeps in-frame clones and lacks some. The table lists about 2.3 million clones, 92% of them singletons. What was sequenced was naive CD4+ T cells from PBMCs. Subset in this sample: CD45RA+ positively selected. This clonotype was obtained from a man between 18 and 29 years old in good health. Some clones in this sample may be carry-over from other donors' samples.

CDR3 sequence: CASSQVTGGPHGYTF. In DNA form, the CDR3 reads TGTGCCAGCAGCCAAGTCACAGGGGGCCCCCACGGCTACACCTTC. The J gene is TRBJ1-2, the V gene TRBV14, with TRBD1 matching 9 bases. The V segment lost 1 base and the J segment 8 bases; nucleotides outside the gene matches: 8. CDR1 is SGHDN and CDR2 is FVKESK in the germline V gene. The CDR3 length is 15 residues. The whole variable domain, filled in from reference TRBV14 and TRBJ1-2, reads EAGVTQFPSHSVIEKGQTVTLRCDPISGHDNLYWYRRVMGKEIKFLLHFVKESKQDESGMPNNRFLAERTGGTYSTLKVQPAELEDSGVYFCASSQVTGGPHGYTFGSGTRLTVV.